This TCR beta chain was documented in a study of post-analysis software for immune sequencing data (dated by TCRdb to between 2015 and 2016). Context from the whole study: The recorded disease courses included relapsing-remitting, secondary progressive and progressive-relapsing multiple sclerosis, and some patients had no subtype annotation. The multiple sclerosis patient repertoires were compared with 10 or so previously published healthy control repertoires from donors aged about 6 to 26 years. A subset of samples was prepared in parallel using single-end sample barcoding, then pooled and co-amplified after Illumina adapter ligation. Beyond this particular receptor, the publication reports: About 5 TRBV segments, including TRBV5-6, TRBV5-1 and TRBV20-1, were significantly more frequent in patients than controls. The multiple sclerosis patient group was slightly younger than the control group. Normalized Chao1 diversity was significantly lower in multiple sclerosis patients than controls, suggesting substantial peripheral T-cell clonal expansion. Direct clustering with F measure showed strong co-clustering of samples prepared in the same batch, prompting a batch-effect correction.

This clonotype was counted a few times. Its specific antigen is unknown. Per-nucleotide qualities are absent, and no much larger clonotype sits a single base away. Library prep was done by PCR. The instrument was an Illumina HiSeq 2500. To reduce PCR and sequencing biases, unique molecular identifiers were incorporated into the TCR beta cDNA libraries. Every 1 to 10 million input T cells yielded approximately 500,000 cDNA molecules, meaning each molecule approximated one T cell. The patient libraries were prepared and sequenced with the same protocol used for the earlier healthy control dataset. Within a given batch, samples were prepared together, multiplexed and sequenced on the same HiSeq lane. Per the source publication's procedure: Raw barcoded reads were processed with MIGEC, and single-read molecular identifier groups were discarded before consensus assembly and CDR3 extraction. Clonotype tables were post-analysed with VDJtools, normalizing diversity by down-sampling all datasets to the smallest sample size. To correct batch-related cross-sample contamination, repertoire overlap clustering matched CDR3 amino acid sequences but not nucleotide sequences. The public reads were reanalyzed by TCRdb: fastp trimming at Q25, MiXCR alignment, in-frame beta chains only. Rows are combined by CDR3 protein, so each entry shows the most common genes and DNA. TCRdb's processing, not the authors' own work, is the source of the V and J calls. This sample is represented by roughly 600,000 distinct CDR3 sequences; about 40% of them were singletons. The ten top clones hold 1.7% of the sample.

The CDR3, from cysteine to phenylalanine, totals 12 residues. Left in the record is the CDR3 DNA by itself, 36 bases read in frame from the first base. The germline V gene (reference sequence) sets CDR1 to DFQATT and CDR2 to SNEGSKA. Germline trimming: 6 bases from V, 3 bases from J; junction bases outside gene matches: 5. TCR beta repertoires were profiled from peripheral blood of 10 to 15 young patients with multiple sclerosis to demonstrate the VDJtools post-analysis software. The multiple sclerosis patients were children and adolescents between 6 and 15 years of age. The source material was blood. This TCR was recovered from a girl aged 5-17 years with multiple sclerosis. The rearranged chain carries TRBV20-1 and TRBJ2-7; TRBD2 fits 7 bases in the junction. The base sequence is TGCAGTGCCGGAGCGGGGCACTACGAGCAGTACTTC. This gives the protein CSAGAGHYEQYF.